This T cell receptor (beta chain) was profiled in a study of T cell changes during pregnancy in multiple sclerosis. The V end was cut by 4 bases, the J end by 4 bases, with 14 bases between. Germline V gives CDR1 MDHEN, CDR2 SYDVKM. The CDR3 extends over 15 amino acids. Only one count was recorded for this clone. Clones were read by immunoSEQ multiplex PCR, and TCRdb kept only the in-frame ones, dropping some. Here the sample spans tens of thousands of clones, over 85% being singletons. This chain connects TRBV28 to TRBJ1-5; TRBD1 is a possible D gene (6 bases). This specimen was peripheral blood, taken in the second trimester of pregnancy. The TCR was taken from a female donor in good health, enrolled as a control in a pregnancy study. In nucleotides, the CDR3 is TGTGCCAGCAGTTCGACAGGTAGTGGAAATCAGCCCCAGCATTTT. Its protein product is CASSSTGSGNQPQHF.